The rows below give T cell receptor beta chains drawn from one sample of a study of blood T cell repertoires in COVID-19. Assay: immunoSEQ multiplex PCR; the TCRdb copy retains only in-frame clones and omits some. The table lists 150,000 to 200,000 clones, roughly 85% of them singletons. The sequencing input was peripheral blood. The receptors here all came from a man aged 45 to 65 with active or convalescent COVID-19. Each CDR3 is given with its conserved first and last residue. Fields, in order: D gene, V gene, J gene, CDR3 protein, CDR3 DNA. D genes are given only for firm matches.

>.|TRBV28|TRBJ2-1
CASSPNAGNEQFF
TGTGCCAGCAGTCCCAACGCAGGCAATGAGCAGTTCTTC
>TRBD2|TRBV4-2|TRBJ2-5
CASSQASGGYQETQYF
TGTGCCAGCAGCCAAGCTAGCGGGGGGTACCAAGAGACCCAGTACTTC
>.|TRBV5-1|TRBJ2-1
CASSFRRDEYNEQFF
TGCGCCAGCAGCTTCCGCAGGGATGAATACAATGAGCAGTTCTTC
>.|TRBV27|TRBJ2-3
CAPKAGYTQYF
TGTGCACCCAAAGCAGGCTATACGCAGTATTTT
>TRBD1|TRBV18|TRBJ1-6
CASSTDRGRSPLHF
TGTGCCAGCTCAACAGACAGGGGAAGGTCACCCCTCCACTTT
>TRBD1|TRBV28|TRBJ2-7
CASSSPWTGASYEQYF
TGTGCCAGCAGTTCCCCCTGGACAGGGGCCTCCTACGAGCAGTACTTC
>TRBD2|TRBV18|TRBJ2-5
CASSPPPSGDGRGTQYF
TGTGCCAGCTCACCACCCCCTAGCGGAGACGGGAGGGGGACCCAGTACTTC
>.|TRBV27|TRBJ2-4
CASSLSSVLLAKNIQYF
TGTGCCAGCAGTTTATCTTCCGTTCTACTAGCCAAAAACATTCAGTACTTC
>.|TRBV25-1|TRBJ2-7
CASSESWLAEAYEQYF
TGTGCCAGCAGTGAATCGTGGCTAGCAGAGGCATACGAGCAGTACTTC
>.|TRBV28|TRBJ2-5
CASSFSGLGQETQYF
TGTGCCAGCAGTTTTTCGGGGTTAGGACAAGAGACCCAGTACTTC